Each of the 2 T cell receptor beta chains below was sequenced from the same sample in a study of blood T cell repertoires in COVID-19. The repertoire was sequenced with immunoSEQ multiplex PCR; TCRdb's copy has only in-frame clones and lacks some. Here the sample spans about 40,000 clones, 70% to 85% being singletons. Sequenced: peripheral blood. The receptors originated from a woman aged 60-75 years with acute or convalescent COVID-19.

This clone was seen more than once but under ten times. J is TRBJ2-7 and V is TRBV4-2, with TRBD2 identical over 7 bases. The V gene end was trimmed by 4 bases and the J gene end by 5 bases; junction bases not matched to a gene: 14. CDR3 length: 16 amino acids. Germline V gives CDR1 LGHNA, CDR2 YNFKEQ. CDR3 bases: TGTGCCAGCAGCCCCCGAGAAGGGAGGGCCGGTGACGAGCAGTACTTC. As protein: CASSPREGRAGDEQYF.

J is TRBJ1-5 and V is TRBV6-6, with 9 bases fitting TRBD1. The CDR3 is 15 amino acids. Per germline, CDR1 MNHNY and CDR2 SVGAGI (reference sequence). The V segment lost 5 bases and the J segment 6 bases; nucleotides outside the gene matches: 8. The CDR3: CASSQSQGASQPQHF. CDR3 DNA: TGTGCCAGCAGTCAGTCACAGGGGGCTAGTCAGCCCCAGCATTTT.